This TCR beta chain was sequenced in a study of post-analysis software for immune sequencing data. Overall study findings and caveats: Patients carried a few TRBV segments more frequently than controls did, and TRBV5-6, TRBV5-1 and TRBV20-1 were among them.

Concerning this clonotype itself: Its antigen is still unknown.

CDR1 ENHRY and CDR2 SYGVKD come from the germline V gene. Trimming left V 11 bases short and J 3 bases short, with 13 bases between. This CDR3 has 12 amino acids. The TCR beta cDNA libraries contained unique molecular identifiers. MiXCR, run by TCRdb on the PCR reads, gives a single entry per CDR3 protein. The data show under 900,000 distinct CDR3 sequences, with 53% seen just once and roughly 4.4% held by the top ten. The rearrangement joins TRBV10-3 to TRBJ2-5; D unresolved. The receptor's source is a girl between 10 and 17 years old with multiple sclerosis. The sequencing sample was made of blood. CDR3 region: CAASGPEETQYF. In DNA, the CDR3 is TGTGCCGCATCCGGGCCTGAAGAGACCCAGTACTTC.